This T cell receptor (beta chain) was found in a study of cytomegalovirus exposure and HLA in healthy donors. Study-wide findings and caveats: Overall, approximately 180 TCR beta chains were annotated as cytomegalovirus-associated.

The PCR contained 60 Vbeta and 13 Jbeta primers. The repertoire was sequenced with immunoSEQ multiplex PCR; TCRdb's copy has only in-frame clones and lacks some. The repertoire table contains 100,000 to 150,000 clones. As regards this clone: The antigen remains unidentified.

The specimen sequenced was PBMCs. The sequence was obtained from a man aged 30 to 45 in good health and CMV-seronegative.

CDR3 residues: CASSWQGVANEQFF. The CDR3 bases are TGTGCCAGTAGTTGGCAGGGGGTCGCCAATGAGCAGTTCTTC. The chain employs TRBV19 and TRBJ2-1; 7 bases are a match to TRBD1. The CDR3 sequence is 14 residues long. V lost 5 bases and J lost 6; bases outside the gene matches: 7. The germline V gene encodes CDR1 LNHDA and CDR2 SQIVND (reference sequence).